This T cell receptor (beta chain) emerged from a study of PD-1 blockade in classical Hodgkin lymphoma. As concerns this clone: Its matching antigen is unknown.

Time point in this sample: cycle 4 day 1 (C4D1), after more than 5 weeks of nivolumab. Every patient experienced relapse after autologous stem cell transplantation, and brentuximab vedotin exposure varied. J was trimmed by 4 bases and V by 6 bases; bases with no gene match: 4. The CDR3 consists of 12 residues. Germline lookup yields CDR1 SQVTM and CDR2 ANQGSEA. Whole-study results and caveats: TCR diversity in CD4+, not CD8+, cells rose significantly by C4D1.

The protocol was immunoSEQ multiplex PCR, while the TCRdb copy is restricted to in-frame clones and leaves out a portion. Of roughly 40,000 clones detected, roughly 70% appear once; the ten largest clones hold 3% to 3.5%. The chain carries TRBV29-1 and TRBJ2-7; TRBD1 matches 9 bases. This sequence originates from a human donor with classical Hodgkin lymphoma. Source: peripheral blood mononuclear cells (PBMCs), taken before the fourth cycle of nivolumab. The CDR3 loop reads CSVTGGMYEQYF. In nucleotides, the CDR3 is TGCAGCGTCACAGGGGGCATGTACGAGCAGTACTTC.